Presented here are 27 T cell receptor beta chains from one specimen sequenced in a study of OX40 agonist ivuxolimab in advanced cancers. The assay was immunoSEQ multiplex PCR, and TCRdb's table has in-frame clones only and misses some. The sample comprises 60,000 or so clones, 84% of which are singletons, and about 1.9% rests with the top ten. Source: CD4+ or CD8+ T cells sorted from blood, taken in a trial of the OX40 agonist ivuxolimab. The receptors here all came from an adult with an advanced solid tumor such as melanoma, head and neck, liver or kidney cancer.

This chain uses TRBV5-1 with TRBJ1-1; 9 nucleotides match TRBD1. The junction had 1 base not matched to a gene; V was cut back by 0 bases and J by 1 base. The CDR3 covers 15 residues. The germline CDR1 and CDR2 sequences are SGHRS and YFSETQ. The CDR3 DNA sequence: TGCGCCAGCAGCTTGGAGACAGGGGGGAACACTGAAGCTTTCTTT. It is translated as CASSLETGGNTEAFF.

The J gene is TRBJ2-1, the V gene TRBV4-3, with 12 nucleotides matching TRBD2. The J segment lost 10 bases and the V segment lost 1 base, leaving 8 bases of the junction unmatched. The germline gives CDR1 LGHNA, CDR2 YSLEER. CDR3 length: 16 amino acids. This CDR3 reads CASSQGRLAGAREQFF. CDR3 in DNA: TGCGCCAGCAGCCAAGGCCGACTAGCGGGGGCAAGAGAGCAGTTCTTC.

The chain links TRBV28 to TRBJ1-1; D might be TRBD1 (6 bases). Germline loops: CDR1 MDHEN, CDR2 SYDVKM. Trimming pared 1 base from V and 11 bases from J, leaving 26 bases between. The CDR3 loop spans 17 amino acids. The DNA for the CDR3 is TGTGCCAGCAGTTTATCGGGTTGGGGGGCACCACGGGAAACCGCTTTCTTT. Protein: CASSLSGWGAPRETAFF. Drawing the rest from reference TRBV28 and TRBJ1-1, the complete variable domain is DVKVTQSSRYLVKRTGEKVFLECVQDMDHENMFWYRQDPGLGLRLIYFSYDVKMKEKGDIPEGYSVSREKKERFSLILESASTNQTSMYLCASSLSGWGAPRETAFFGQGTRLTVV.

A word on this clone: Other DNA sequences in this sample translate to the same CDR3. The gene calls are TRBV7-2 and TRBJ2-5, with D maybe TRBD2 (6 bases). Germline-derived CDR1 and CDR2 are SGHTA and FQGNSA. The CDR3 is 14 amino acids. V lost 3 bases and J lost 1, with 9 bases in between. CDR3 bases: TGTGCCAGCAGCTTGGGGGGAGTCCAAGAGACCCAGTACTTC. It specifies CASSLGGVQETQYF.

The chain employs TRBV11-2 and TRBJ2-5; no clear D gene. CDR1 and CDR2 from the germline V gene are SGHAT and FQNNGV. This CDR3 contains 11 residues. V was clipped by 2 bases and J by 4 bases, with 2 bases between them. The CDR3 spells CASSLRETQYF. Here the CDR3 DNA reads TGTGCCAGCAGCTTAAGAGAGACCCAGTACTTC.

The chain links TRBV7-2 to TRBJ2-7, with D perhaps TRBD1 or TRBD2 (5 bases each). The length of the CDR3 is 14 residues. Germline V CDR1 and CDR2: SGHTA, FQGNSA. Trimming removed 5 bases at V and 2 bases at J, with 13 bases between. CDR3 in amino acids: CASSVNPGPYEQYF. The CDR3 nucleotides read TGTGCCAGCAGCGTCAATCCGGGGCCCTACGAGCAGTACTTC. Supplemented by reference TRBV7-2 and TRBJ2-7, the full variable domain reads GAGVSQSPSNKVTEKGKDVELRCDPISGHTALYWYRQSLGQGLEFLIYFQGNSAPDKSGLPSDRFSAERTGGSVSTLTIQRTQQEDSAVYLCASSVNPGPYEQYFGPGTRLTVT.

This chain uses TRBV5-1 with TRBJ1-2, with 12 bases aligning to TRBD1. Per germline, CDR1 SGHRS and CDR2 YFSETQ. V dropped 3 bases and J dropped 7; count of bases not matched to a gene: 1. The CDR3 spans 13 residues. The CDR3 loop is CASSSGQGAGYTF. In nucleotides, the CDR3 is TGCGCCAGCAGCTCGGGACAGGGGGCTGGCTACACCTTC.

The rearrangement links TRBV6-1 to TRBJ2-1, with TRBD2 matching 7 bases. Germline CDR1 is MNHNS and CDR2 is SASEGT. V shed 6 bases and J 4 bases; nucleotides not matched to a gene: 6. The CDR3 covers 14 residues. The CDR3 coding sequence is TGTGCCAGCAGGAAATGGGGGGGTTACAATGAGCAGTTCTTC. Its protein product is CASRKWGGYNEQFF.

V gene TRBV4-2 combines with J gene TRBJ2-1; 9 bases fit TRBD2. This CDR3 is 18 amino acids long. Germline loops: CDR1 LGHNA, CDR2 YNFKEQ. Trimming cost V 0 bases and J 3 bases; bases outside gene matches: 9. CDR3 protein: CASSQEVPAAGGYNEQFF. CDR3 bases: TGTGCCAGCAGCCAAGAGGTCCCTGCAGCGGGAGGCTACAATGAGCAGTTCTTC.

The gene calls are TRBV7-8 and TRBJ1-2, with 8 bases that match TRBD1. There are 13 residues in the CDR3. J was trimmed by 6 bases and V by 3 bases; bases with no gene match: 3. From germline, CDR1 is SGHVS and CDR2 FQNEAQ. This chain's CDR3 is CASSLTGEDGYTF. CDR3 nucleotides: TGTGCCAGCAGCTTGACAGGGGAGGATGGCTACACCTTC.

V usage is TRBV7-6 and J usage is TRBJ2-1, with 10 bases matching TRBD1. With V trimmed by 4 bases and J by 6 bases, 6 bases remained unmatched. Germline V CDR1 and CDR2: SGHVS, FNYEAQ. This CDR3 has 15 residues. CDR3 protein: CASSSLRDRGNEQFF. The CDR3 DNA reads TGTGCCAGCAGCTCCCTCCGGGACAGGGGCAATGAGCAGTTCTTC. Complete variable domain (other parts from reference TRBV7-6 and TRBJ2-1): GAGVSQSPRYKVTKRGQDVALRCDPISGHVSLYWYRQALGQGPEFLTYFNYEAQQDKSGLPNDRFSAERPEGSISTLTIQRTEQRDSAMYRCASSSLRDRGNEQFFGPGTRLTVL.

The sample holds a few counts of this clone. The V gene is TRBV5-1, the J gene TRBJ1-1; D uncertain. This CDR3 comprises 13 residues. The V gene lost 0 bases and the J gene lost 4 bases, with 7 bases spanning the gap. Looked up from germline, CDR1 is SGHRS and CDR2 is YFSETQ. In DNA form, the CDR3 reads TGCGCCAGCAGCTTGGAGGAGGCCACTGAAGCTTTCTTT. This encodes CASSLEEATEAFF. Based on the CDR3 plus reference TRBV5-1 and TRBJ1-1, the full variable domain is KAGVTQTPRYLIKTRGQQVTLSCSPISGHRSVSWYQQTPGQGLQFLFEYFSETQRNKGNFPGRFSGRQFSNSRSEMNVSTLELGDSALYLCASSLEEATEAFFGQGTRLTVV.

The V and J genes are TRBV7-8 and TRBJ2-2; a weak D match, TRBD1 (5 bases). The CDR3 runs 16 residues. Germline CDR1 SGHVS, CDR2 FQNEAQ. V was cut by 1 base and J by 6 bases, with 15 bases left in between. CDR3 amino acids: CASSLVAGSHPGELFF. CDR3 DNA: TGTGCCAGCAGCTTAGTTGCAGGGTCTCATCCCGGGGAGCTGTTTTTT.

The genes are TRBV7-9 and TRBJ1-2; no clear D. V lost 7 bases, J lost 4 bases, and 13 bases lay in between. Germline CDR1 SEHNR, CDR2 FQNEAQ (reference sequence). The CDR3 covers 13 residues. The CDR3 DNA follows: TGTGCCAGCACGGATCAGACGCTCTATGGCTACACCTTC. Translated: CASTDQTLYGYTF.

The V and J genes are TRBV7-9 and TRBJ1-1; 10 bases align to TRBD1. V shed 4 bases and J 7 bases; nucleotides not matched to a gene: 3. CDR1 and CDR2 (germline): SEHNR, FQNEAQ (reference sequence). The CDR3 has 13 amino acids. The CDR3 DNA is TGTGCCAGCAGCTGGCGGACAGGGGGTGAAGCTTTCTTT. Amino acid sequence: CASSWRTGGEAFF.

CDR3 sequence (DNA): TGTGCCAGCAGTTTATCCAGGGAACCATATAGCACAGATACGCAGTATTTT. Protein product: CASSLSREPYSTDTQYF. This chain connects TRBV28 to TRBJ2-3, with D possibly being TRBD1 (5 bases). Trimming left V 1 base short and J 0 bases short, with 14 bases between. Germline values: CDR1 MDHEN, CDR2 SYDVKM. This CDR3 has 17 amino acids.

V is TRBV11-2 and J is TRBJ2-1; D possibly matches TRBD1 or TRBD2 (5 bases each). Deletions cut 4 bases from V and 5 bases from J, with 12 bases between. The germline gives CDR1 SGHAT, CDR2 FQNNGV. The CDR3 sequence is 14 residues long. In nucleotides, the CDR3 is TGTGCCAGCAGCTCCCGGGACGGACACAATGAGCAGTTCTTC. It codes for CASSSRDGHNEQFF.

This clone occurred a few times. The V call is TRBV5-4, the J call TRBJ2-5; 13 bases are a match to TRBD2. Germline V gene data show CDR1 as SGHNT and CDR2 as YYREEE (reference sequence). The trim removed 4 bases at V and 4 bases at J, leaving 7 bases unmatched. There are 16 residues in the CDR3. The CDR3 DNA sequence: TGTGCCAGCAGCGGGGGACTAGCGGGAAATGGAGAGACCCAGTACTTC. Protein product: CASSGGLAGNGETQYF. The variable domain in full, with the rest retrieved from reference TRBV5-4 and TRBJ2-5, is ETGVTQSPTHLIKTRGQQVTLRCSSQSGHNTVSWYQQALGQGPQFIFQYYREEENGRGNFPPRFSGLQFPNYSSELNVNALELDDSALYLCASSGGLAGNGETQYFGPGTRLLVL.

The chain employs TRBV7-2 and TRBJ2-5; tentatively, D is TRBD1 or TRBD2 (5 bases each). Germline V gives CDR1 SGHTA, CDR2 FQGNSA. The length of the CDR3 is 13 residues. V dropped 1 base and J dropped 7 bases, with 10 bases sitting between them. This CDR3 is CASSLVRDATQYF. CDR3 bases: TGTGCCAGCAGCTTAGTAAGGGACGCGACCCAGTACTTC. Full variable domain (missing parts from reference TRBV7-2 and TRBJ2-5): GAGVSQSPSNKVTEKGKDVELRCDPISGHTALYWYRQSLGQGLEFLIYFQGNSAPDKSGLPSDRFSAERTGGSVSTLTIQRTQQEDSAVYLCASSLVRDATQYFGPGTRLLVL.

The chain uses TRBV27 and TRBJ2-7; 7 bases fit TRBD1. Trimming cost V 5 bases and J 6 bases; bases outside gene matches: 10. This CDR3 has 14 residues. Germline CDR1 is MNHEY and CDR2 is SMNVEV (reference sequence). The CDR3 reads CASSPGTARGEQYF. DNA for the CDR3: TGTGCCAGCAGTCCAGGGACAGCCAGAGGCGAGCAGTACTTC.

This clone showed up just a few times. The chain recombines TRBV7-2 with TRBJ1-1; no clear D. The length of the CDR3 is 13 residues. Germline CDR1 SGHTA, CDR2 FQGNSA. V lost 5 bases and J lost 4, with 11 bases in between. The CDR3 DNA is TGTGCCAGCAGCATTAACCCGGGCACTGAAGCTTTCTTT. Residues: CASSINPGTEAFF.

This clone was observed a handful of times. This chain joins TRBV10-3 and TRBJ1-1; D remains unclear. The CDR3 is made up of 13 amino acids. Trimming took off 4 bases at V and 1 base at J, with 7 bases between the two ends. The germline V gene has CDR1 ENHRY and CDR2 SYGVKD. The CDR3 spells CAISGGGNTEAFF. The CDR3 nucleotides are TGTGCCATCAGTGGGGGAGGGAACACTGAAGCTTTCTTT.

DNA for the CDR3: TGTGCCAGCAGCTCTGGGGGGGGCTGGAAAGATACGCAGTATTTT. It specifies CASSSGGGWKDTQYF. The rearrangement joins TRBV5-4 to TRBJ2-3, with a possible D match to TRBD2 (7 bases). V was cut by 3 bases and J by 5 bases, with 16 bases left in between. Germline V gene sequence: CDR1 SGHNT, CDR2 YYREEE (reference sequence). This CDR3 region has 15 residues.

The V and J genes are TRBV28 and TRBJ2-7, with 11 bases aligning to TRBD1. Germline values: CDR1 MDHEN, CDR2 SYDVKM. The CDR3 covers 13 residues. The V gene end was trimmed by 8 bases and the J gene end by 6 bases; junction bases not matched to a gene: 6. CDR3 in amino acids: CASEPGQGGEQYF. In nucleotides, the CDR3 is TGTGCCAGCGAACCGGGACAGGGGGGCGAGCAGTACTTC.

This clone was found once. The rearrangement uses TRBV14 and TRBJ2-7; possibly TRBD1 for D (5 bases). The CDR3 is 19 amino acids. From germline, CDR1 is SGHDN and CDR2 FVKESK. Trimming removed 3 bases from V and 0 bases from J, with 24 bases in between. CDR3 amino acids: CASSHGISGYDSPSYEQYF. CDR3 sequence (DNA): TGTGCCAGCAGCCACGGTATTAGTGGGTATGACAGTCCCTCCTACGAGCAGTACTTC.

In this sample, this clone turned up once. Written as DNA, the CDR3 is TGTGCCAGCAGCAAGGGAACCGGGACTAGCGGCCAAGAGACCCAGTACTTC. Translated, it gives CASSKGTGTSGQETQYF. The chain has TRBV9 and TRBJ2-5, with 11 bases lining up with TRBD2. The CDR3 has 17 amino acids. With 4 bases clipped from V and 1 base from J, the junction kept 9 bases outside the gene matches. The germline V gene encodes CDR1 SGDLS and CDR2 YYNGEE.

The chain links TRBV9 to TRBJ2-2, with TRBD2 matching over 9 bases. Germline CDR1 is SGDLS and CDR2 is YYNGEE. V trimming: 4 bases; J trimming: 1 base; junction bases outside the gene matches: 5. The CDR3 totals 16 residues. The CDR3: CASSQSSGVNTGELFF. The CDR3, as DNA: TGTGCCAGCAGCCAATCTAGCGGGGTGAACACCGGGGAGCTGTTTTTT.